This entry lists 18 T cell receptor beta chains sequenced from one sample in a study of blood T cells in healthy people across ages. Together with a sample-barcoded 5' primer, a J-beta primer mix was included in a second PCR lasting roughly 6 to 12 cycles. TCRdb independently ran MiXCR on the 5' RACE reads; one entry per CDR3 protein. The sample contains over 1,500,000 distinct CDR3 sequences, about 50% of which appear only once. The sample consisted of blood. These receptor sequences come from a woman between 40 and 50 years old in good health.

This clonotype was counted between two and nine times. This chain uses TRBV4-3 with TRBJ2-1; D call uncertain. Germline CDR1 LGHNA, CDR2 YSLEER. V was trimmed by 6 bases and J by 8 bases, leaving 17 bases between them. This CDR3 has 14 residues. The CDR3 DNA reads as TGCGCCAGCAGAGGTCCACTCGAGGCCGATGAGCAGTTCTTC. Translation: CASRGPLEADEQFF.

The rearrangement uses TRBV6-2 or TRBV6-3 and TRBJ1-2; 8 bases are a match to TRBD1. Germline V CDR1 and CDR2: MNHEY, SVGEGT. The CDR3 spans 16 residues. Trimming took 7 bases from V and 4 from J; bases not matched to a gene: 14. The CDR3 DNA sequence: TGTGCCAGCACCGACACCGGGACAGGTTTCTTCTATGGCTACACCTTC. Encoded protein: CASTDTGTGFFYGYTF.

This chain joins TRBV20-1 and TRBJ1-6, with no clear D. Germline CDR1 and CDR2: DFQATT and SNEGSKA (reference sequence). CDR3 length: 12 residues. V lost 0 bases and J 8 bases, leaving 5 bases between the germline ends. The CDR3 nucleotides are TGCAGTGCTAGAGACCCAGATTCACCCCTCCACTTT. Translating it yields CSARDPDSPLHF.

The J gene is TRBJ1-5, the V gene TRBV5-6; D gene ambiguous. The V and J ends lost 4 bases and 3 bases respectively, with 17 bases between them. The CDR3 has 16 amino acids. Per the germline V gene, CDR1 is SGHDT and CDR2 is YYEEEE. The CDR3 bases are TGTGCCAGCAGCACCGCGGTAGGGAGTGACAATCAGCCCCAGCATTTT. It encodes CASSTAVGSDNQPQHF.

This clonotype was observed at least ten times. DNA for the CDR3: TGCAGCGTTGAAGGGCAGTACCAAGAGACCCAGTACTTC. This sequence encodes CSVEGQYQETQYF. J is TRBJ2-5 and V is TRBV29-1, with D unclear. V was trimmed by 1 base and J by 0 bases, leaving 6 bases between them. Per germline, CDR1 SQVTM and CDR2 ANQGSEA. CDR3 length: 13 amino acids.

J is TRBJ2-3 and V is TRBV7-6; D may match TRBD1 or TRBD2 (5 bases each). Trimming left V 10 bases short and J 1 base short, with 15 bases between. The germline V gene encodes CDR1 SGHVS and CDR2 FNYEAQ. The CDR3 is 14 amino acids. CDR3 in DNA: TGTGCCACCTCCCCTGGGGGAGGCACAGATACGCAGTATTTT. Protein product: CATSPGGGTDTQYF.

V is TRBV6-5 and J is TRBJ1-5; D is undetermined. The CDR3 has 16 residues. Germline lookup yields CDR1 MNHEY and CDR2 SVGAGI. Trimming left V 7 bases short and J 5 bases short, with 21 bases between. The CDR3 here is CASTRTLLGPDQPQHF. The CDR3 DNA sequence: TGTGCCAGCACTAGAACCCTGCTAGGGCCGGATCAGCCCCAGCATTTT.

The CDR3 protein is CASSQEFDRGGFTDTQYF. The DNA for the CDR3 is TGCGCCAGCAGCCAAGAATTCGACAGGGGGGGGTTCACAGATACGCAGTATTTT. This chain connects TRBV4-3 to TRBJ2-3; 9 positions match TRBD1. Looked up from germline, CDR1 is LGHNA and CDR2 is YSLEER. The CDR3 has 18 residues. The V gene end was trimmed by 0 bases and the J gene end by 2 bases; junction bases not matched to a gene: 9.

The chain has TRBV5-6 and TRBJ2-7; tentative D call: TRBD1 (5 bases). The V gene's germline CDR1 is SGHDT and CDR2 YYEEEE. The CDR3 contains 14 residues. V was trimmed by 4 bases and J by 2 bases, leaving 13 bases between them. CDR3 sequence: CASSHLEGAYEQYF. The CDR3 coding sequence is TGTGCCAGCAGCCACCTCGAAGGGGCCTACGAGCAGTACTTC.

The chain employs TRBV20-1 and TRBJ2-1; 7 positions agree with TRBD1. Per the germline V gene, CDR1 is DFQATT and CDR2 is SNEGSKA (reference sequence). The ends lost 5 bases at V and 5 bases at J; junction bases unmatched: 12. The CDR3 length is 15 residues. CDR3 region: CSAPQVGTAHNEQFF. Written as DNA, the CDR3 is TGCAGTGCTCCGCAAGTCGGGACAGCGCACAATGAGCAGTTCTTC.

The rearrangement links TRBV28 to TRBJ2-7, with D unresolved. Germline V gene data show CDR1 as MDHEN and CDR2 as SYDVKM. V was clipped by 6 bases and J by 4 bases, with 10 bases between them. The CDR3 spans 12 residues. The CDR3 loop reads CASRPKSYEQYF. In DNA form, the CDR3 reads TGTGCCAGCAGGCCTAAAAGTTACGAGCAGTACTTC.

The chain combines TRBV3-1 with TRBJ2-1; 7 bases align to TRBD2. The CDR3 has 14 residues. Trimming at V came to 0 bases and at J to 6 bases, leaving 2 bases not matched to a gene. Germline loops: CDR1 LGHDT, CDR2 YNNKEL (reference sequence). The chain's CDR3 is CASSQEGGVNEQFF. DNA for the CDR3: TGTGCCAGCAGCCAAGAGGGAGGGGTCAATGAGCAGTTCTTC.

The CDR3 here is CATQGLGGQETQYF. In DNA form, the CDR3 reads TGTGCCACCCAGGGATTGGGAGGGCAAGAGACCCAGTACTTC. The V gene is TRBV24-1, the J gene TRBJ2-5, with TRBD2 identical over 7 bases. Trimming removed 9 bases from V and 2 bases from J; junction bases left unmatched: 8. This CDR3 is built from 14 residues. Per the germline V gene, CDR1 is KGHDR and CDR2 is SFDVKD.

This chain joins TRBV10-3 and TRBJ2-3; TRBD2 aligns across 11 bases. V was pared by 2 bases and J by 0 bases, with 4 bases of the junction left unmatched. This CDR3 has 17 amino acids. Germline CDR1 is ENHRY and CDR2 is SYGVKD. CDR3 protein: CAISEPTSGASTDTQYF. In DNA form, the CDR3 reads TGTGCCATCAGTGAGCCGACTAGCGGGGCTAGCACAGATACGCAGTATTTT.

This rearrangement joins TRBV28 to TRBJ2-4; 7 bases map to TRBD2. This CDR3 contains 16 residues. The germline V gene encodes CDR1 MDHEN and CDR2 SYDVKM. With 5 bases clipped from V and 1 base from J, the junction kept 8 bases outside the gene matches. The CDR3 here is CASSPLLLAAKNIQYF. The CDR3 coding sequence is TGTGCCAGCAGTCCGCTCCTACTAGCGGCCAAAAACATTCAGTACTTC. Based on the CDR3 plus reference TRBV28 and TRBJ2-4, the full variable domain is DVKVTQSSRYLVKRTGEKVFLECVQDMDHENMFWYRQDPGLGLRLIYFSYDVKMKEKGDIPEGYSVSREKKERFSLILESASTNQTSMYLCASSPLLLAAKNIQYFGAGTRLSVL.

The gene calls are TRBV6-5 and TRBJ2-1, with TRBD2 matching 8 bases. The germline gives CDR1 MNHEY, CDR2 SVGAGI. The CDR3 loop spans 15 amino acids. The V and J ends lost 5 bases and 2 bases, in that order; junction bases with no gene match: 5. This CDR3 reads CASSGRGGPYNEQFF. The CDR3 DNA follows: TGTGCCAGCAGTGGCCGGGGGGGCCCCTACAATGAGCAGTTCTTC.

CDR3 in DNA: TGCGCCAGCAGTTTTACCGGGACTAGCGGGGGGGTCTACAATGAGCAGTTCTTC. Protein sequence: CASSFTGTSGGVYNEQFF. The chain uses TRBV5-1 and TRBJ2-1, with TRBD2 matching 16 bases. Germline V gene data show CDR1 as SGHRS and CDR2 as YFSETQ. This CDR3 is built from 18 residues. The ends lost 5 bases at V and 3 bases at J; junction bases unmatched: 8.

This chain connects TRBV3-1 to TRBJ2-5, with 15 bases identical to TRBD2. Trimming removed 4 bases from V and 6 bases from J; junction bases left unmatched: 9. This CDR3 region has 17 residues. Germline V CDR1 and CDR2: LGHDT, YNNKEL (reference sequence). CDR3 coding DNA: TGTGCCAGCAGCCTAGGGACTAGCGGGGGGCCGGTGAAGACCCAGTACTTC. Translating it yields CASSLGTSGGPVKTQYF.